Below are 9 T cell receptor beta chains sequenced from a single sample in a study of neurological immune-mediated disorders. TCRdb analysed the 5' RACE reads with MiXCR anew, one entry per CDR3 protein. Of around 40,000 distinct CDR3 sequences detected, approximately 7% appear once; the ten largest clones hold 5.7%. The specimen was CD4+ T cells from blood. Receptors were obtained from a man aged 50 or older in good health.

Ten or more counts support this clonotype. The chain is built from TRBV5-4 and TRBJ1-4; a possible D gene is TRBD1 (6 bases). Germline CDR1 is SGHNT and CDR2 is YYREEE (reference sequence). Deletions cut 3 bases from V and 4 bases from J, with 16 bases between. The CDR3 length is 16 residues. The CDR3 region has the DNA TGTGCCAGCAGCTGGTGGGGGCGTAGTGTTAATGAAAAACTGTTTTTT. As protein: CASSWWGRSVNEKLFF.

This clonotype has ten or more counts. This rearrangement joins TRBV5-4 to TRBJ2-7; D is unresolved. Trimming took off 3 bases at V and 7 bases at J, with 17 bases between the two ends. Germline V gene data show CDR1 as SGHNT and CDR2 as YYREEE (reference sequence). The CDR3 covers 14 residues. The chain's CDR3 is CASSSSTPFAEQYF. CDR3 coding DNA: TGTGCCAGCAGCTCCTCGACACCATTCGCGGAGCAGTACTTC.

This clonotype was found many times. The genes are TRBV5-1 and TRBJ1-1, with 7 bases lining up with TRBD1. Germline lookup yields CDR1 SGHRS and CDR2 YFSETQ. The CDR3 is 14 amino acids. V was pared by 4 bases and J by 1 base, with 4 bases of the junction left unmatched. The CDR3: CASSQGVENTEAFF. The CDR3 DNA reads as TGCGCCAGCAGCCAGGGGGTAGAGAACACTGAAGCTTTCTTT.

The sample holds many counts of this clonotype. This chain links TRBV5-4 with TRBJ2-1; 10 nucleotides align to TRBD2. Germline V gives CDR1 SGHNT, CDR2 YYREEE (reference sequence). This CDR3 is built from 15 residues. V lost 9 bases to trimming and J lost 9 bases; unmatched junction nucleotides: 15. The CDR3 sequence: CATGGESGRAAEQFF. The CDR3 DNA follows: TGTGCCACCGGGGGGGAAAGCGGGAGGGCCGCTGAGCAGTTCTTC.

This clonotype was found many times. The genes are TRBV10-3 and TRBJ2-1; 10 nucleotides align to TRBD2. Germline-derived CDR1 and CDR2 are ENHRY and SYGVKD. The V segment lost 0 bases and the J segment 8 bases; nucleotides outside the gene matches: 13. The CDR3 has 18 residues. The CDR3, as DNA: TGTGCCATCAGTGAGTCGAACAGCGGGAGGGCCAAGGGTGATGAGCAGTTCTTC. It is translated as CAISESNSGRAKGDEQFF.

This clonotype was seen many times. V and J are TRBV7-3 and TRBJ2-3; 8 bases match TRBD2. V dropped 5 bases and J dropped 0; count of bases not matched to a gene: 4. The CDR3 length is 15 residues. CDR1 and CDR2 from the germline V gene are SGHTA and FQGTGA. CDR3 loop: CASSALAASTDTQYF. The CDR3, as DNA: TGTGCCAGCAGCGCACTAGCGGCTAGCACAGATACGCAGTATTTT. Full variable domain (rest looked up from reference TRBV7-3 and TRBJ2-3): GAGVSQTPSNKVTEKGKYVELRCDPISGHTALYWYRQSLGQGPEFLIYFQGTGAADDSGLPNDRFFAVRPEGSVSTLKIQRTERGDSAVYLCASSALAASTDTQYFGPGTRLTVL.

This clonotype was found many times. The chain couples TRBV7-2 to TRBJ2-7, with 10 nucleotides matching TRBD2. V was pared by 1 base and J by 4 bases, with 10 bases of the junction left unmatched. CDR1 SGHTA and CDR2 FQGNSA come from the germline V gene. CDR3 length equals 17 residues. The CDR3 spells CASSLVAASGRGYEQYF. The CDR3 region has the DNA TGTGCCAGCAGCTTAGTCGCGGCTAGCGGGAGAGGGTACGAGCAGTACTTC.

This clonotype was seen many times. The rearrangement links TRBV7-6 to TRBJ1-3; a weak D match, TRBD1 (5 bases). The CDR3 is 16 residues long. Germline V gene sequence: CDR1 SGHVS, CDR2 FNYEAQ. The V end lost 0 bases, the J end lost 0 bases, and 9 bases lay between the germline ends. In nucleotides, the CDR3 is TGTGCCAGCAGCTTAGCCGGGGGATTCTCTGGAAACACCATATATTTT. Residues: CASSLAGGFSGNTIYF.

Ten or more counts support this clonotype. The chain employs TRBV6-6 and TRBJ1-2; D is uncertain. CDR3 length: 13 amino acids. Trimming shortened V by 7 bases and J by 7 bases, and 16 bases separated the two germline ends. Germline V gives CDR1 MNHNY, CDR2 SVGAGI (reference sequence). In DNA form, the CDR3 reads TGTGCCAGCATTAAAGATACGCAGGCTGGCTACACCTTC. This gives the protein CASIKDTQAGYTF.